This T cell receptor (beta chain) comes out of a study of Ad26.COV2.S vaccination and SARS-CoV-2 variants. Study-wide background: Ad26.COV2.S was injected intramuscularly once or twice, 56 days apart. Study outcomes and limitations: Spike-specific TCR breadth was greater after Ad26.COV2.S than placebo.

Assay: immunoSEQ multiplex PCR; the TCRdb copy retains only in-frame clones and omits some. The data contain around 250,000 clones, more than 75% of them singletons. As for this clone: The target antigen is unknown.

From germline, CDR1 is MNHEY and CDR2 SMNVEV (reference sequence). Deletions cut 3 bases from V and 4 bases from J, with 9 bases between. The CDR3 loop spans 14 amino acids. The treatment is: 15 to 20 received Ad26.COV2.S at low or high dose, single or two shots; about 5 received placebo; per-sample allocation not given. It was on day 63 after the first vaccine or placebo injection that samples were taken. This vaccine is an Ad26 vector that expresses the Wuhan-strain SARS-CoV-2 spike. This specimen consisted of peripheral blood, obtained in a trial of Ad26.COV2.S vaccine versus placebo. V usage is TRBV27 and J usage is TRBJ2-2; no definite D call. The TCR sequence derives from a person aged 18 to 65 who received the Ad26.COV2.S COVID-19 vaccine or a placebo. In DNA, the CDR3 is TGTGCCAGCAGTTTTGGCCAGGCCACCGGGGAGCTGTTTTTT. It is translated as CASSFGQATGELFF.